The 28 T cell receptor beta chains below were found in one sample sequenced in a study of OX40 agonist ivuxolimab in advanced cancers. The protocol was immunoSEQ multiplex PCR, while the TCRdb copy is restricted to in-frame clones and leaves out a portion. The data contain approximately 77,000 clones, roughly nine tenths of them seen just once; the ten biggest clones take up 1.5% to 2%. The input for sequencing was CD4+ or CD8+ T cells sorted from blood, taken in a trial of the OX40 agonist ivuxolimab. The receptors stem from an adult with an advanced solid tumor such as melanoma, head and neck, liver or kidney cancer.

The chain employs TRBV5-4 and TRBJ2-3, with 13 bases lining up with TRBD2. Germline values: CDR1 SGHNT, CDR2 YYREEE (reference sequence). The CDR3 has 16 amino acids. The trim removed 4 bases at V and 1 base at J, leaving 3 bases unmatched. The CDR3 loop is CASSTGTSGGTDTQYF. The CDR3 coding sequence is TGTGCCAGCAGCACCGGGACTAGCGGGGGCACAGATACGCAGTATTTT.

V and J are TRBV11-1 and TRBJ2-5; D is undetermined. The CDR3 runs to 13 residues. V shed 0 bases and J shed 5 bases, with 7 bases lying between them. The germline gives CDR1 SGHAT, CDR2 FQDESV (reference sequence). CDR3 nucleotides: TGTGCCAGCAGCTTAGCAGGGCCGGAGACCCAGTACTTC. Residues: CASSLAGPETQYF.

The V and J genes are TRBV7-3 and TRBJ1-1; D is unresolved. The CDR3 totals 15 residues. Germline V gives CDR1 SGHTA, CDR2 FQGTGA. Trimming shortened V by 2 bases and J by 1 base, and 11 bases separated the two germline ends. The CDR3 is CASSLGQAGNTEAFF. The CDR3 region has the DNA TGTGCCAGCAGCTTAGGGCAGGCGGGGAACACTGAAGCTTTCTTT.

The CDR3 sequence: CASSLSGLEGGTQYF. CDR3 coding DNA: TGCGCCAGCAGCTTGTCCGGACTAGAGGGGGGTACGCAGTATTTT. The chain is built from TRBV5-1 and TRBJ2-3; weak D call: TRBD2 (7 bases). Looked up from germline, CDR1 is SGHRS and CDR2 is YFSETQ. V lost 1 base and J 8 bases, leaving 17 bases between the germline ends. CDR3 length equals 15 residues.

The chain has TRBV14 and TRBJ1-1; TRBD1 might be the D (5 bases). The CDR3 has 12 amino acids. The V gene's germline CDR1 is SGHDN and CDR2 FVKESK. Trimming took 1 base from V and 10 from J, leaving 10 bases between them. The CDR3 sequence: CASSQVGAGAFF. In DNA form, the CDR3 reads TGTGCCAGCAGCCAAGTTGGGGCGGGAGCTTTCTTT.

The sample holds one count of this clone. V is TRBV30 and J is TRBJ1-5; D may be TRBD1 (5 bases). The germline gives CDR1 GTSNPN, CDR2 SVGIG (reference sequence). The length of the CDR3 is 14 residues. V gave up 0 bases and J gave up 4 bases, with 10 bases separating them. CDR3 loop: CAWSVHQGNQPQHF. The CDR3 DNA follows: TGTGCCTGGAGTGTACATCAGGGAAATCAGCCCCAGCATTTT.

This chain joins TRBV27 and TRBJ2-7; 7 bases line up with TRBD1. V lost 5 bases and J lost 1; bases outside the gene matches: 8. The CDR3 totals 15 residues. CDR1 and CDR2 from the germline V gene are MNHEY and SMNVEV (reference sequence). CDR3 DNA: TGTGCCAGCAGTCCCGGGACAGATCCTTCCTACGAGCAGTACTTC. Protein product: CASSPGTDPSYEQYF.

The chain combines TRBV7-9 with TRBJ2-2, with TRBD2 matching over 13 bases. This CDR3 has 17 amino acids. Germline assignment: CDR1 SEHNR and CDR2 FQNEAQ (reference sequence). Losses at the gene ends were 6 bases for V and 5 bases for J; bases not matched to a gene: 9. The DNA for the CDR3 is TGTGCCAGCAGAGAAACTAGCGGGAGGGTGTGGACCGGGGAGCTGTTTTTT. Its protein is CASRETSGRVWTGELFF. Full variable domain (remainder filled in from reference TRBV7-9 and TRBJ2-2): DTGVSQNPRHKITKRGQNVTFRCDPISEHNRLYWYRQTLGQGPEFLTYFQNEAQLEKSRLLSDRFSAERPKGSFSTLEIQRTEQGDSAMYLCASRETSGRVWTGELFFGEGSRLTVL.

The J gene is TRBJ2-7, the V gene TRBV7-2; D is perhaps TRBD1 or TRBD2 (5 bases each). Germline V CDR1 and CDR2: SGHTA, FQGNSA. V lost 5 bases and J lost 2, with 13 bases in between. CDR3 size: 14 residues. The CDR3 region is CASSSGRGAYEQYF. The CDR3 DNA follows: TGTGCCAGCAGCAGTGGGAGAGGGGCCTACGAGCAGTACTTC.

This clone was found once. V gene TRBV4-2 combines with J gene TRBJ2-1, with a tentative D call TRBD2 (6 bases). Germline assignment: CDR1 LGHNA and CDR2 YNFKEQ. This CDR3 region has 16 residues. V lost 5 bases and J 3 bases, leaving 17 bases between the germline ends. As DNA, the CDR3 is TGTGCCAGCAGCTCGCGCGTGGGAGGAGTCTACAATGAGCAGTTCTTC. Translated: CASSSRVGGVYNEQFF.

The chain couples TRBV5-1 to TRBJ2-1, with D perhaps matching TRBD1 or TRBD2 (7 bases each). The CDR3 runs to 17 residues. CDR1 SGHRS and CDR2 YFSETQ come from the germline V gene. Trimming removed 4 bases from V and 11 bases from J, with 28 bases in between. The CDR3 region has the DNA TGCGCCAGCAGCCCCACTATTGACAGGGCGGGGGCCCTGAAGCAGTTCTTC. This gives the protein CASSPTIDRAGALKQFF. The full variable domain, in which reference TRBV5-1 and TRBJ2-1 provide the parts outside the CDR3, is KAGVTQTPRYLIKTRGQQVTLSCSPISGHRSVSWYQQTPGQGLQFLFEYFSETQRNKGNFPGRFSGRQFSNSRSEMNVSTLELGDSALYLCASSPTIDRAGALKQFFGPGTRLTVL.

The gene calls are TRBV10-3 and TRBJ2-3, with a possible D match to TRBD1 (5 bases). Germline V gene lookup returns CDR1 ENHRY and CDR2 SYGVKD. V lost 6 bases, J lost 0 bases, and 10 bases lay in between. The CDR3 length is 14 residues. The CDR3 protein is CAISRAVSTDTQYF. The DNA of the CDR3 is TGTGCCATCAGCAGGGCAGTAAGCACAGATACGCAGTATTTT.

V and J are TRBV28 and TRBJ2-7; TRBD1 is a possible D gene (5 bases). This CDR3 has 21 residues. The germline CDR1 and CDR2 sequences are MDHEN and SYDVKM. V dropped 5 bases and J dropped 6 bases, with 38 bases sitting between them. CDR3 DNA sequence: TGTGCCAGCAGTGTGACCCCCTCGCTCCGGAGTCGGTCAGGGCCCATCCCCGAGCAGTACTTC. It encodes CASSVTPSLRSRSGPIPEQYF.

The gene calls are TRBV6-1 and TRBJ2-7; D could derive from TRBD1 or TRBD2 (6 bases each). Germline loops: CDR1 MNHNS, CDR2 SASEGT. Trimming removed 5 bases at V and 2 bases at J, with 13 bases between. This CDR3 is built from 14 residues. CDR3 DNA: TGTGCCAGCAGTCCTACCGGGGGCCCCTACGAGCAGTACTTC. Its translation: CASSPTGGPYEQYF.

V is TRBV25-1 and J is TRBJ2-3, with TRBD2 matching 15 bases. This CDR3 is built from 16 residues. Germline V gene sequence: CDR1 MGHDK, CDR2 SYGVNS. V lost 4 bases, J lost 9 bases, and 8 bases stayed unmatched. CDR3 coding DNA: TGTGCCAGCAGTGCAGGGGGACTAGCGGGAGGAAACACGCAGTATTTT. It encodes CASSAGGLAGGNTQYF.

CDR3 nucleotides: TGTGCCAGCAGCTCCCCCGTTAGCTCCTACAATGAGCAGTTCTTC. It yields the protein CASSSPVSSYNEQFF. The chain employs TRBV7-2 and TRBJ2-1, with D hard to call. The CDR3 runs 15 residues. V was clipped by 4 bases and J by 0 bases, with 10 bases between them. CDR1 SGHTA and CDR2 FQGNSA come from the germline V gene.

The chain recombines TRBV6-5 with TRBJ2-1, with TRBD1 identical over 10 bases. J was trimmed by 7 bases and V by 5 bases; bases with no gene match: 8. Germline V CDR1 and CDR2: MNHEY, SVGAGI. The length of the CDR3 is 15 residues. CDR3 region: CASSAGTGESNEQFF. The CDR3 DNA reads TGTGCCAGCAGTGCCGGGACAGGGGAAAGTAATGAGCAGTTCTTC.

CDR3 DNA sequence: TGTGCCAGCAGGTGGACGGGAGGAGATCAGCCCCAGCATTTT. It encodes CASRWTGGDQPQHF. The chain joins TRBV6-6 to TRBJ1-5; D is unresolved. Germline-derived CDR1 and CDR2 are MNHNY and SVGAGI (reference sequence). V lost 6 bases and J 5 bases, leaving 14 bases between the germline ends. The CDR3 spans 14 residues.

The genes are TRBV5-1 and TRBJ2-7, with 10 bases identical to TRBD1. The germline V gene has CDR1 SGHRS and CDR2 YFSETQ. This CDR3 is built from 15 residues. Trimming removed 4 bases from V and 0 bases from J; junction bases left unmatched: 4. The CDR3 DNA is TGCGCCAGCAGCCCGGGGACAGGGGTCTCCTACGAGCAGTACTTC. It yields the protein CASSPGTGVSYEQYF. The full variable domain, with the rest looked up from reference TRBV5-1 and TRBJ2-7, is KAGVTQTPRYLIKTRGQQVTLSCSPISGHRSVSWYQQTPGQGLQFLFEYFSETQRNKGNFPGRFSGRQFSNSRSEMNVSTLELGDSALYLCASSPGTGVSYEQYFGPGTRLTVT.

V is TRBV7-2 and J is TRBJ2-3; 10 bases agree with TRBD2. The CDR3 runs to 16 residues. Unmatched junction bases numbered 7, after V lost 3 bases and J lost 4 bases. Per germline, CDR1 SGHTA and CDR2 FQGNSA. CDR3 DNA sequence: TGTGCCAGCAGCTTTGGACTAGCGGTCGTGGCAGATACGCAGTATTTT. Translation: CASSFGLAVVADTQYF.

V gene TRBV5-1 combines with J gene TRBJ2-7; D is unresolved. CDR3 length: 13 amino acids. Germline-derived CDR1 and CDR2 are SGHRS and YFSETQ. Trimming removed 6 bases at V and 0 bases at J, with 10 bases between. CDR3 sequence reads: CASNVEPSYEQYF. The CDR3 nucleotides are TGCGCCAGCAATGTGGAGCCCTCCTACGAGCAGTACTTC.

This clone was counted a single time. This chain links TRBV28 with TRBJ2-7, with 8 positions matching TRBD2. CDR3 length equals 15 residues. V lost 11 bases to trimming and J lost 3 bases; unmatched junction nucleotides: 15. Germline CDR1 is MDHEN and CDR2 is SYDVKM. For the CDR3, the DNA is TGTGCCGCAGGTTTGGGCGGGAGGACTGTCTACGAGCAGTACTTC. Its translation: CAAGLGGRTVYEQYF.

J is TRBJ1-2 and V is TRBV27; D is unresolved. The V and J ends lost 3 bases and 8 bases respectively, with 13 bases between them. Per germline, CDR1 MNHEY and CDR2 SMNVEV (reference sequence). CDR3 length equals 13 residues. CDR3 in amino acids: CASSFSLLGGYTF. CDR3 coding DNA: TGTGCCAGCAGTTTTAGCCTGTTAGGAGGCTACACCTTC.

In DNA form, the CDR3 reads TGTGCCAGCAGCTCCGGGACAGCATCCTACGAGCAGTACTTC. Translated: CASSSGTASYEQYF. The rearrangement uses TRBV9 and TRBJ2-7; 7 bases fit TRBD1. Germline CDR1 and CDR2: SGDLS and YYNGEE. This CDR3 has 14 amino acids. J was trimmed by 1 base and V by 4 bases; bases with no gene match: 5.

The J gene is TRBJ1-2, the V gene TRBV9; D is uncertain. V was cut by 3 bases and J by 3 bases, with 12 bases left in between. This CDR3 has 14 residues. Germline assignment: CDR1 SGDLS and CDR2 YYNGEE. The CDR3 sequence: CASSGLGVDYGYTF. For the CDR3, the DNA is TGTGCCAGCAGCGGCCTGGGAGTTGACTATGGCTACACCTTC.

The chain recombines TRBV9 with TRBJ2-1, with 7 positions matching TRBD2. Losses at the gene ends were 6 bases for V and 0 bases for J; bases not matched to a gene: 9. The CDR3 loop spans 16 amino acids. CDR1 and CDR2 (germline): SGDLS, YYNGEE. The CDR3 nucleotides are TGTGCCAGCACTCGGTGGGAGCGGGGCTCCTACAATGAGCAGTTCTTC. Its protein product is CASTRWERGSYNEQFF.

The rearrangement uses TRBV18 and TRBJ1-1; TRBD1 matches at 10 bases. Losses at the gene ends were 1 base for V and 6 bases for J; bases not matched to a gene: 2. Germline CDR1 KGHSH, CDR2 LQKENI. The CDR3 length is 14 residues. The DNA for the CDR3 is TGTGCCAGCTCACCACGACAGGGGGCGTCTGAAGCTTTCTTT. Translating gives CASSPRQGASEAFF. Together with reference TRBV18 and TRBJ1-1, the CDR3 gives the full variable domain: NAGVMQNPRHLVRRRGQEARLRCSPMKGHSHVYWYRQLPEEGLKFMVYLQKENIIDESGMPKERFSAEFPKEGPSILRIQQVVRGDSAAYFCASSPRQGASEAFFGQGTRLTVV.

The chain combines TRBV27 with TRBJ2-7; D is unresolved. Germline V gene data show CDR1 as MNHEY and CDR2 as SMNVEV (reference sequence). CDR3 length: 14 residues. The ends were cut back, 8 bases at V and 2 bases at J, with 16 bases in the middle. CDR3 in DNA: TGTGCCAGCGGTTCATCCCCCCCCACCTACGAGCAGTACTTC. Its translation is CASGSSPPTYEQYF.